The rows below give T cell receptor beta chains drawn from one sample of a study of blood T cell repertoires in COVID-19. Sequenced by immunoSEQ multiplex PCR; TCRdb stores in-frame clones only, minus some. The profile shows approximately 97,000 clones, around 73% of them singletons. Sequenced: peripheral blood. These receptors all stem from a man in his fifties or sixties with active or convalescent COVID-19. Each CDR3 is given with its conserved first and last residue. The D gene is left open where the match is weak. Some rows have no size entry. The others give once, few or many, or a class for an expanded clone.

clone size	V gene	J gene	D gene	CDR3 protein	CDR3 DNA
NA	TRBV19	TRBJ1-2	NA	CASSIGTGSVYTF	TGTGCCAGTAGTATAGGAACAGGGTCGGTCTACACCTTC
NA	TRBV5-6	TRBJ2-3	TRBD2	CASSLWTSGSTDTQYF	TGTGCCAGCAGCTTGTGGACTAGCGGGAGCACAGATACGCAGTATTTT
few	TRBV6-2/TRBV6-3	TRBJ2-1	TRBD2	CASSRAIAGGPGDEQFF	TGTGCCAGCAGCCGGGCCATAGCGGGAGGGCCCGGCGATGAGCAGTTCTTC
NA	TRBV7-9	TRBJ2-7	TRBD2	CASSTIDRGRLAGGRTLSYEQYF	TGTGCCAGCAGCACGATTGACAGGGGGCGACTAGCGGGAGGCCGAACATTATCCTACGAGCAGTACTTC
NA	TRBV6-1	TRBJ1-5	TRBD1	CASSAAGQGAYGNQPQHF	TGTGCCAGCAGTGCAGCGGGACAGGGGGCATACGGCAATCAGCCCCAGCATTTT
once	TRBV11-3	TRBJ2-3	TRBD1	CASSSGTGASTQYF	TGTGCCAGCAGCTCCGGGACAGGAGCCTCTACGCAGTATTTT
NA	TRBV6-5	TRBJ2-1	NA	CASSYDRDNEQFF	TGTGCCAGCAGCTACGACAGAGACAATGAGCAGTTCTTC
NA	TRBV6-5	TRBJ1-1	TRBD1	CASIGTGRTEAFF	TGTGCCAGCATTGGGACAGGGCGCACTGAAGCTTTCTTT
once	TRBV9	TRBJ2-3	TRBD2	CASSVGEGGVSDTQYF	TGTGCCAGCAGCGTAGGTGAGGGAGGGGTTTCAGATACGCAGTATTTT
once	TRBV2	TRBJ2-1	TRBD2	CASSGLAGGFIFYNEQFF	TGTGCCAGCAGTGGACTAGCGGGAGGTTTTATCTTCTACAATGAGCAGTTCTTC
NA	TRBV25-1	TRBJ2-2	NA	CASSELEGAGTGELFF	TGTGCCAGCAGTGAATTGGAGGGGGCTGGGACCGGGGAGCTGTTTTTT
NA	TRBV5-1	TRBJ2-3	TRBD2	CASRLRGTSGSTDTQYF	TGCGCCAGCCGTCTCAGGGGGACTAGCGGTAGCACAGATACGCAGTATTTT
NA	TRBV27	TRBJ1-3	NA	CASSRGGSSGNTIYF	TGTGCCAGCAGTCGCGGCGGTAGCTCTGGAAACACCATATATTTT
once	TRBV7-2	TRBJ2-5	NA	CASSLAGSGETQYF	TGTGCCAGCAGCTTAGCGGGATCGGGGGAGACCCAGTACTTC
NA	TRBV28	TRBJ1-1	TRBD1	CASSEGQGNTEAFF	TGTGCCAGCAGTGAGGGACAGGGGAACACTGAAGCTTTCTTT
NA	TRBV7-9	TRBJ2-1	NA	CASSTGQNFYNEQFF	TGTGCCAGCAGCACCGGACAGAACTTCTACAATGAGCAGTTCTTC
NA	TRBV2	TRBJ2-2	NA	CASSATGEATGELFF	TGTGCCAGCAGTGCCACAGGGGAGGCCACCGGGGAGCTGTTTTTT
NA	TRBV5-4	TRBJ2-7	TRBD1	CASRRDSSYEQYF	TGTGCCAGCAGAAGGGACAGCTCCTACGAGCAGTACTTC
NA	TRBV6-5	TRBJ1-2	NA	CASTQGRVPYGYTF	TGTGCCAGCACCCAGGGTAGGGTCCCCTATGGCTACACCTTC
NA	TRBV4-3	TRBJ1-2	NA	CASSQDRWTWSYGYTF	TGCGCCAGCAGCCAAGATCGGTGGACATGGTCCTATGGCTACACCTTC
NA	TRBV3-1/TRBV3-2	TRBJ2-5	TRBD2	CASSQGTSGSLSETQYF	TGTGCCAGCAGCCAAGGGACTAGCGGGAGCCTCTCGGAGACCCAGTACTTC
NA	TRBV10-3	TRBJ2-1	TRBD2	CAISEQGGGRVHEQFF	TGTGCCATCAGTGAGCAGGGAGGCGGGAGAGTACATGAGCAGTTCTTC
NA	TRBV20-1	TRBJ2-5	NA	CSAGVQGTQYF	TGCAGTGCTGGAGTACAGGGGACCCAGTACTTC
few	TRBV11-2	TRBJ1-1	TRBD1	CASRADRVNTEAFF	TGTGCCAGCAGAGCGGACAGGGTGAACACTGAAGCTTTCTTT
NA	TRBV27	TRBJ2-5	TRBD1	CASSPRTVRGETQYF	TGTGCCAGCAGTCCGCGGACAGTCAGGGGGGAGACCCAGTACTTC
once	TRBV7-9	TRBJ2-1	NA	CASSLGGVGQFF	TGTGCCAGCAGTCTAGGTGGAGTTGGGCAGTTCTTC
NA	TRBV2	TRBJ2-2	NA	CASSEIRGRGRPGELFF	TGTGCCAGCAGTGAAATACGGGGCAGGGGAAGGCCCGGGGAGCTGTTTTTT
NA	TRBV7-9	TRBJ1-5	NA	CASSQAGDHQPQHF	TGTGCCAGCAGCCAGGCAGGGGACCATCAGCCCCAGCATTTT
once	TRBV6-5	TRBJ1-1	TRBD1	CASSAPQGGTEAFF	TGTGCCAGCAGCGCTCCACAGGGGGGCACTGAAGCTTTCTTT
once	TRBV7-8	TRBJ1-2	NA	CASSLVTRADGYTF	TGTGCCAGCAGCTTAGTAACCAGGGCAGATGGCTACACCTTC
NA	TRBV12-3/TRBV12-4	TRBJ2-5	NA	CASSFGDVETQYF	TGTGCCAGCAGTTTTGGAGACGTGGAGACCCAGTACTTC
NA	TRBV11-2	TRBJ1-5	NA	CASSLPQGGSGQPQHF	TGTGCCAGCAGCTTGCCCCAAGGTGGGAGCGGTCAGCCTCAGCATTTT
NA	TRBV2	TRBJ1-1	TRBD1	CASSAPQGGRTEAFF	TGTGCCAGCAGCGCACCTCAGGGGGGTCGGACTGAAGCTTTCTTT
NA	TRBV19	TRBJ2-1	NA	CASQLWRSSYNEQFF	TGTGCCAGCCAATTATGGAGGAGCTCCTACAATGAGCAGTTCTTC
few	TRBV5-6	TRBJ2-1	TRBD1	CASSTDRGPRGEQFF	TGTGCCAGCAGTACGGACAGGGGGCCCCGAGGAGAGCAGTTCTTC
NA	TRBV5-1	TRBJ2-5	NA	CASSLGGRQQETQYF	TGCGCCAGCAGCTTGGGTGGCAGGCAGCAAGAGACCCAGTACTTC
NA	TRBV6-6	TRBJ2-3	NA	CASSPAQGTDTQYF	TGTGCCAGCAGCCCCGCGCAAGGCACAGATACGCAGTATTTT
many	TRBV6-5	TRBJ2-7	TRBD1	CASSYGDRLYEQYF	TGTGCCAGCAGTTATGGGGACAGGCTCTACGAGCAGTACTTC
once	TRBV6-6	TRBJ2-3	TRBD2	CASSPGTSAALTDTQYF	TGTGCCAGCAGTCCGGGGACTAGCGCCGCACTGACAGATACGCAGTATTTT
once	TRBV7-8	TRBJ2-1	NA	CASSLGPTSYNEQFF	TGTGCCAGCAGCTTAGGGCCGACTAGCTACAATGAGCAGTTCTTC
NA	TRBV24-1	TRBJ2-1	TRBD2	CATRLAGTSEQFF	TGTGCCACCAGACTAGCGGGAACGAGTGAGCAGTTCTTC
NA	TRBV7-8	TRBJ2-5	TRBD2	CASSLQPTAGYQETQYF	TGTGCCAGCAGCTTACAGCCTACAGCGGGGTACCAAGAGACCCAGTACTTC
NA	TRBV3-1/TRBV3-2	TRBJ2-3	TRBD2	CASSHTGTSGLTQYF	TGTGCCAGCAGCCATACCGGGACTAGCGGACTTACGCAGTATTTT
NA	TRBV11-3	TRBJ2-3	NA	CASSDRTFFDTQYF	TGTGCCAGCAGCGACAGGACATTTTTCGATACGCAGTATTTT
NA	TRBV6-2/TRBV6-3	TRBJ2-3	TRBD2	CASSKPTSGRTDTQYF	TGTGCCAGCAGTAAACCGACTAGCGGGAGAACAGATACGCAGTATTTT
few	TRBV28	TRBJ2-3	NA	CASSFPSDTQYF	TGTGCCAGCAGTTTCCCTTCGGATACGCAGTATTTT
NA	TRBV5-1	TRBJ1-2	TRBD1	CASSLVSGGDYGYTF	TGCGCCAGCAGCTTGGTGTCAGGGGGCGACTATGGCTACACCTTC
NA	TRBV28	TRBJ1-3	NA	CASSSPSNTIYF	TGTGCCAGCAGCTCCCCCTCAAACACCATATATTTT
NA	TRBV28	TRBJ2-3	NA	CASSFQGLEKTQYF	TGTGCCAGCAGTTTCCAGGGGCTGGAGAAGACGCAGTATTTT
NA	TRBV10-3	TRBJ2-5	NA	CAISEGAGNRETQYF	TGTGCCATCAGTGAAGGAGCGGGTAACCGAGAGACCCAGTACTTC
NA	TRBV29-1	TRBJ2-1	TRBD2	CSVELWGGTYNEQFF	TGCAGCGTTGAATTGTGGGGGGGAACTTACAATGAGCAGTTCTTC
NA	TRBV6-1	TRBJ1-5	NA	CASSEVRSHQPQHF	TGTGCCAGCAGTGAAGTTCGGAGCCATCAGCCCCAGCATTTT
NA	TRBV7-2	TRBJ2-7	TRBD2	CASSFPLSGRSYEQYF	TGTGCCAGCAGCTTCCCACTAAGCGGGAGGAGCTACGAGCAGTACTTC